A selection of T cell receptor beta chains follows, all from one sample in a study of response to subunit inactivated influenza vaccine. TCRdb analysed the RT-PCR reads with MiXCR anew, one entry per CDR3 protein. The sample includes under 750,000 distinct CDR3 sequences, around 11% of them seen just once. Here the sequenced sample was PBMCs from blood, taken on the day of vaccination. The receptors were gathered from a man aged 50-60 years who received an inactivated influenza vaccine. Both conserved end residues are part of each CDR3. A D gene is named only where the DNA matches it firmly. Rows may omit the clone size; those that give it use once, few, many or a size class.

CDR3 protein	CDR3 DNA	D gene	J gene	V gene	clone size
CSARAIFARGGLAGELFF	TGCAGTGCTAGAGCGATCTTCGCCCGAGGGGGTCTGGCCGGGGAGCTGTTTTTT	NA	TRBJ2-2	TRBV20-1	few
CASIEQGAPGNTIYF	TGTGCCAGCATTGAACAGGGGGCGCCGGGAAACACCATATATTTT	TRBD1	TRBJ1-3	TRBV12-3/TRBV12-4	many
CASSHPGQGTYEQYF	TGCGCCAGCAGCCACCCTGGCCAAGGGACTTACGAGCAGTACTTC	NA	TRBJ2-7	TRBV4-1	NA
CSARGRLNTEAFF	TGCAGTGCTAGGGGCAGGTTGAACACTGAAGCTTTCTTT	NA	TRBJ1-1	TRBV20-1	many
CASSLSWTGGGMAAFF	TGTGCCAGCAGTTTATCCTGGACAGGGGGAGGAATGGCCGCTTTCTTT	TRBD1	TRBJ1-1	TRBV12-3/TRBV12-4	few
CAISEVGRDRGNYGYTF	TGTGCCATCAGTGAGGTGGGAAGGGACCGAGGCAACTATGGCTACACCTTC	NA	TRBJ1-2	TRBV10-3	few
CASSPTVPYEQYF	TGTGCCAGCTCCCCCACGGTCCCATACGAGCAGTACTTC	NA	TRBJ2-7	TRBV18	NA
CASSLRGGNKMNTEAFF	TGCGCCAGCAGCTTAAGGGGAGGGAACAAAATGAACACTGAAGCTTTCTTT	NA	TRBJ1-1	TRBV5-1	few
CASRPDASSYNEQFF	TGTGCCAGCAGACCCGACGCATCCTCCTACAATGAGCAGTTCTTC	NA	TRBJ2-1	TRBV6-1	few
CASSQDASAATGELFF	TGTGCCAGCAGCCAAGATGCCAGCGCGGCCACCGGGGAGCTGTTTTTT	NA	TRBJ2-2	TRBV4-2	NA